This T cell receptor (beta chain) was sequenced in a study of regulatory T cells in long-lasting Graves disease. Whole-study context: The antithyroid drugs taken by newly diagnosed Graves' patients had been used for under 3 months.

To make TCR beta libraries, researchers used iRepertoire HTBI primers and Arm-PCR of CDR3 regions. TCRdb reprocessed the multiplex PCR reads via MiXCR and lists one record per CDR3 protein. This sample has around 250,000 distinct CDR3 sequences; roughly 18% occur once, and the top ten carry 13% to 15%. Study-level findings and limits: Persistent disease exhibited a predilection for TRBV28, TRBJ1-2 and TRBJ2-5.

The time point denotes: newly diagnosed GD, antithyroid drugs for less than 3 months. Extracted PBMC RNA gave rise to the TCR library. This clonotype was counted between two and nine times. The antigen is undetermined. V lost 6 bases, J lost 6 bases, and 6 bases stayed unmatched. The CDR3 totals 14 residues. Germline V gene data show CDR1 as MNHNS and CDR2 as SASEGT. These data are also associated with another study on T cells in Graves' hyperthyroidism and ophthalmopathy.

The material was peripheral blood mononuclear cells (PBMCs), obtained at new diagnosis, from a patient treated with antithyroid drugs. The chain uses TRBV6-1 and TRBJ2-1, with 9 nucleotides matching TRBD1. This receptor was identified in a woman aged 25 to 45 with Graves disease. The CDR3 bases are TGTGCCAGCAGCAGGACAGGGGATGTCAATGAGCAGTTCTTC. Its protein is CASSRTGDVNEQFF.